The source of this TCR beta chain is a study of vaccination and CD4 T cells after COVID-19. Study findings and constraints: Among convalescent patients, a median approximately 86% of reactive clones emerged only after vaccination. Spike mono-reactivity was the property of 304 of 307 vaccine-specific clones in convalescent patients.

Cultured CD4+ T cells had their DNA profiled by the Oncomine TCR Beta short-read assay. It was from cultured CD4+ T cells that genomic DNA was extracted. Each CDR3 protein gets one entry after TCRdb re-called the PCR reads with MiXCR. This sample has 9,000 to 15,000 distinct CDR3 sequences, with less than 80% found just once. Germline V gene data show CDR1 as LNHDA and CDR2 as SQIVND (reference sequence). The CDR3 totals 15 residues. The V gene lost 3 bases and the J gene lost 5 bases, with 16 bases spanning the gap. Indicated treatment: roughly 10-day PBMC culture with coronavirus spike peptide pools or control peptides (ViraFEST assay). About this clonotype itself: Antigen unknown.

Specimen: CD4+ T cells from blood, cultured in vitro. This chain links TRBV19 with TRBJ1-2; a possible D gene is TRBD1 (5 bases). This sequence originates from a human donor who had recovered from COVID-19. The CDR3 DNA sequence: TGTGCCAGTAGTATGGGGCAGGGCCCGAGGTATGGCTACACCTTC. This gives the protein CASSMGQGPRYGYTF.